The 3 T cell receptor beta chains below all came from one sample that was sequenced in a study of post-analysis software for immune sequencing data. TCR beta cDNA libraries had unique molecular identifiers. TCRdb itself ran the PCR reads through MiXCR, one entry per CDR3 protein. The repertoire holds hundreds of thousands of distinct CDR3 sequences, with over 35% as singletons. For these TCRs, the target antigens are not known. Whole-study findings and limits: Elevated frequency relative to controls characterized roughly 5 TRBV segments in patients, TRBV5-6, TRBV5-1 and TRBV20-1 among them.

The sequencing sample was made of blood. The receptors shown here come from a girl aged 5-17 years with multiple sclerosis.

The V call is TRBV12-3 or TRBV12-4, the J call TRBJ1-1, with 7 bases identical to TRBD1. The V and J ends lost 6 bases and 6 bases, in that order; junction bases with no gene match: 10. The CDR3 consists of 14 residues. CDR3 in amino acids: CASRYLRGSAEAFF. CDR3 nucleotide sequence: TGTGCCAGCAGGTATCTCAGGGGGTCGGCTGAAGCTTTCTTT.

This chain connects TRBV9 to TRBJ2-5; 10 nucleotides agree with TRBD2. Germline trimming cut 1 base from V and 8 bases from J; bases unmatched to any gene: 11. This CDR3 is 16 amino acids long. CDR1 and CDR2 (germline): SGDLS, YYNGEE. The CDR3 DNA reads TGTGCCAGCAGCGTAACCGGGACTAGCGCGGCAGACACCCAGTACTTC. This translates into CASSVTGTSAADTQYF.

The J gene is TRBJ1-4, the V gene TRBV4-1; 10 positions match TRBD1. Germline V CDR1 and CDR2: MGHRA, YSYEKL. There are 18 residues in the CDR3. The junction had 14 bases not matched to a gene; V was cut back by 0 bases and J by 10 bases. CDR3: CASSQDLESGQGDRKLFF. The CDR3 DNA reads TGCGCCAGCAGCCAAGATCTTGAGTCTGGACAGGGGGATAGAAAACTGTTTTTT.